The source of this T cell receptor (beta chain) is a study of shared clonotypes between healthy human individuals. Findings and limits, study-wide: Tissue TCR repertoires likely differ from these blood-only repertoires.

There are 15 residues in the CDR3. Losses at the gene ends were 9 bases for V and 1 base for J; bases not matched to a gene: 9. Germline CDR1 is LNHDA and CDR2 is SQIVND (reference sequence). Genomic DNA from each subset was divided evenly over several immunoSEQ plates. Unsorted PBMCs provided DNA that was sequenced on ten immunoSEQ deep assay plates. Here immunoSEQ multiplex PCR was the method, and the copy in TCRdb shows in-frame clones only, minus some. The data hold about 470,000 clones, with around 79% observed a single time. All donors were healthy HIV-negative adults lacking recent acute infections or vaccinations. A note on this clone: Its specificity is not known.

The sequence was collected from a woman between 40 and 50 years old in good health. Some clones in this sample may be carry-over from other donors' samples. V and J are TRBV19 and TRBJ1-5, with TRBD1 identical over 7 bases. Sequencing was carried out using PBMCs. The CDR3 loop is CARVSRDRSNQPQHF. As DNA, the CDR3 is TGTGCCAGGGTTTCCCGGGACAGAAGCAATCAGCCCCAGCATTTT.